This T cell receptor (beta chain) was profiled in a study of shared clonotypes between healthy human individuals. Broader study findings: Blood was the sole source, and tissue repertoires probably differ. Clonotypes not shared had lower generation probabilities than those common to all four donors.

Recent vaccinations or acute infections were absent in the healthy HIV-negative adult donors. Splitting the CD4+ cells yielded a CD45RA+ naive subset and a CD45RA-negative memory subset. The table came from immunoSEQ multiplex PCR; TCRdb's copy has only in-frame clones and leaves some out. The table includes around 510,000 clones, 95% to 97% detected once. This clone showed up just once. No antigen is known for it. Per the germline V gene, CDR1 is MNHEY and CDR2 is SMNVEV (reference sequence). V shed 5 bases and J shed 6 bases, with 16 bases lying between them. CDR3 length equals 14 residues. This sequence was found in a woman in her twenties or thirties in good health. The sample was naive CD4+ T cells sorted from blood. Subset described: CD45RA+ positively selected. This sequence joins TRBV27 and TRBJ1-1, with D possibly TRBD1 on 6 matching bases. CDR3 in DNA: TGTGCCAGCAGTCATCAGGGGTCGATGGCTGAAGCTTTCTTT. It codes for CASSHQGSMAEAFF.